The next 23 T cell receptor beta chains were all read from a single sample in a study of CD4 and CD8 cells across lung adenocarcinoma regions. TCRdb reprocessed the PCR reads with MiXCR, giving one entry per CDR3 protein. The sample holds 5,000 to 7,000 distinct CDR3 sequences, 40% to 60% seen once. The sequenced sample was CD4+ T cells from the center of a lung tumor. These TCRs come from a female donor with lung adenocarcinoma. The CD4 and CD8 labels of this study may be unreliable.

Of note for this clonotype: A read error may account for a junction end that differs from germline. The rearrangement uses TRBV10-2 and TRBJ2-2, with 8 bases fitting TRBD2. This CDR3 region has 15 residues. CDR1 and CDR2 from the germline V gene are WSHSY and SAAADI. The chain's CDR3 is CASREGLARTGEQFF. The CDR3 bases are TGCGCCAGCAGGGAAGGACTAGCCCGCACCGGGGAGCAGTTTTTT.

The V call is TRBV10-1, the J call TRBJ2-1; D may be TRBD2 (7 bases). This CDR3 is 15 amino acids long. Looked up from germline, CDR1 is WNHNN and CDR2 is SYGVQD (reference sequence). V was clipped by 2 bases and J by 9 bases, with 17 bases between them. The CDR3 here is CASSERGASIVEQFF. CDR3 bases: TGCGCCAGCAGTGAGCGGGGGGCTTCGATCGTTGAGCAGTTCTTC.

This clonotype was detected a few times. The rearrangement links TRBV12-3 or TRBV12-4 to TRBJ2-3; D gene unclear. Trimming removed 1 base at V and 0 bases at J, with 17 bases between. The CDR3 length is 18 residues. The CDR3 loop reads CASSLGQSLTASTDTQYF. CDR3 coding DNA: TGTGCCAGCAGTTTAGGTCAGAGTCTGACGGCTAGCACAGATACGCAGTATTTT.

This sequence joins TRBV6-1 and TRBJ1-6, with D uncertain. Between the trimmed V and J ends, which lost 7 bases and 0 bases, there was a span of 13 bases. Germline V gene lookup returns CDR1 MNHNS and CDR2 SASEGT. The CDR3 has 16 residues. In DNA, the CDR3 is TGTGCCAGCACCCCGGGGATAAGCTCCTATAATTCACCCCTCCACTTT. It specifies CASTPGISSYNSPLHF.

To note about this clonotype: An end of the junction differs from the germline gene, which may be a read error. The V gene is TRBV27, the J gene TRBJ2-1, with 13 bases that match TRBD2. The length of the CDR3 is 15 residues. The V gene's germline CDR1 is MNHEY and CDR2 SMNVEV (reference sequence). The CDR3 is CASRSGTSGNGELFF. CDR3 DNA: TGTGCCAGCAGATCCGGGACTAGCGGGAACGGTGAGCTGTTTTTC.

V usage is TRBV25-1 and J usage is TRBJ2-3; D remains unclear. This CDR3 has 12 amino acids. Germline CDR1 MGHDK, CDR2 SYGVNS. Deletions cut 3 bases from V and 1 base from J, with 2 bases between. CDR3 sequence reads: CASSDRTDTQYF. The CDR3 nucleotides are TGTGCCAGCAGTGACCGCACAGATACGCAGTATTTT.

This clonotype rates as medium-sized. The V gene is TRBV6-1, the J gene TRBJ2-1; D is unresolved. Germline CDR1 and CDR2: MNHNS and SASEGT. The V gene lost 3 bases and the J gene lost 4 bases, with 10 bases spanning the gap. The CDR3 is made up of 14 amino acids. The CDR3: CASSDLEPYNEQFF. CDR3 nucleotide sequence: TGTGCCAGCAGTGATTTGGAGCCTTACAATGAGCAGTTCTTC.

The gene calls are TRBV27 and TRBJ2-3; 13 positions match TRBD2. The CDR3 totals 17 residues. V was clipped by 5 bases and J by 4 bases; unmatched bases: 9. From germline, CDR1 is MNHEY and CDR2 SMNVEV (reference sequence). Here the CDR3 reads CASSLPPGLAGSDTQYF. The CDR3 region has the DNA TGTGCCAGCAGTCTCCCTCCGGGACTAGCGGGATCAGATACGCAGTATTTT.

The DNA for the CDR3 is TGCGCCAGCAGCTTGGGTGCGGGGACCTCCTACGAGCAGTACTTC. This translates into CASSLGAGTSYEQYF. The chain uses TRBV5-1 and TRBJ2-1, with D possibly being TRBD2 (6 bases). The end of the DNA aligns better with TRBJ2-7, so the J call may be wrong. The CDR3 consists of 15 residues. Germline assignment: CDR1 SGHRS and CDR2 YFSETQ.

This chain links TRBV6-1 with TRBJ2-4, with D maybe TRBD2 (7 bases). The CDR3 totals 15 residues. The V end was cut by 2 bases, the J end by 8 bases, with 16 bases between. Germline CDR1 MNHNS, CDR2 SASEGT. Here the CDR3 DNA reads TGTGCCAGCAGTGAACAAGGCAGGGGAGGGGACATTCAGTACTTC. Residues: CASSEQGRGGDIQYF.

This clonotype rates as medium-sized. The chain carries TRBV4-1 and TRBJ2-5; D is unresolved. V was cut by 1 base and J by 0 bases, with 12 bases left in between. This CDR3 spans 16 amino acids. The germline CDR1 and CDR2 sequences are MGHRA and YSYEKL. CDR3 nucleotide sequence: TGCGCCAGCAGCCAAGTGTGGCCCCCGTACCAAGAGACCCAGTACTTC. Its translation is CASSQVWPPYQETQYF.

The J gene is TRBJ2-4, the V gene TRBV6-1; D is ambiguous. The J call may be incorrect, as the DNA end agrees better with TRBJ2-5. Germline CDR1 is MNHNS and CDR2 is SASEGT. CDR3 length equals 12 residues. The CDR3 sequence is CASSQRRETQYF. The CDR3 DNA is TGTGCCAGCAGCCAACGAAGGGAGACCCAGTACTTC.

This clonotype has a count of ten or more. In DNA, the CDR3 is TGTGCCAGCCGATGGAGAGGGGGGACAGATACGCAGTATTTT. As protein: CASRWRGGTDTQYF. The gene calls are TRBV6-1 and TRBJ2-3, with D perhaps given as TRBD1 or TRBD2 (6 bases each). The germline V gene encodes CDR1 MNHNS and CDR2 SASEGT. The V end lost 8 bases, the J end lost 3 bases, and 15 bases lay between the germline ends. This CDR3 contains 14 residues.

As to this clonotype: An end of the junction differs from the germline gene, which may be a read error. The J gene is TRBJ2-3, the V gene TRBV10-1; the D call may be TRBD1 or TRBD2 (5 bases each). The CDR3 consists of 13 residues. Germline lookup yields CDR1 WNHNN and CDR2 SYGVQD (reference sequence). CDR3 in DNA: TGCGCCACGGGGCTGGAAGGTAAAGATACGCAGTATTTC. This sequence encodes CATGLEGKDTQYF.

With regard to this clonotype: The junction shows a germline mismatch at one end, possibly a read error. The chain has TRBV6-1 and TRBJ2-5; TRBD1 or TRBD2 may be the D gene (5 bases each). Germline V gene lookup returns CDR1 MNHNS and CDR2 SASEGT. There are 14 residues in the CDR3. CDR3 residues: CASSVSRDQETQYF. CDR3 DNA sequence: TGTGCCAGCAGTGTCAGCCGGGACCAAGAGACCCAGTATTTC.

The chain couples TRBV7-3 to TRBJ2-3, with D maybe TRBD2 (6 bases). Germline V gene lookup returns CDR1 SGHTA and CDR2 FQGTGA. Trimming cost V 2 bases and J 0 bases, with 6 bases left between them. This CDR3 has 14 amino acids. The CDR3 is CASSLAGSTDTQYF. The CDR3 DNA reads TGTGCCAGCAGCTTAGCGGGGAGCACAGATACGCAGTATTTT.

In its sample, this clonotype was seen many times. V and J are TRBV24-1 and TRBJ2-3; no clear D gene. The V and J ends lost 7 bases and 4 bases respectively, with 11 bases between them. Germline loops: CDR1 KGHDR, CDR2 SFDVKD. The CDR3 is 13 amino acids. DNA for the CDR3: TGTGCCACCAGGGGCCAGCAAGCAGATACGCAGTATTTT. Protein sequence: CATRGQQADTQYF.

The rearrangement uses TRBV4-1 and TRBJ1-3; D perhaps matches TRBD1 (5 bases). The V gene's germline CDR1 is MGHRA and CDR2 YSYEKL. This CDR3 comprises 15 residues. Trimming stripped 4 bases from V and 4 bases from J, with 14 bases between. Here the CDR3 DNA reads TGCGCCAGCAGCCCCGCGGGGGGTACAGGAAACACCATATATTTT. Its translation: CASSPAGGTGNTIYF.

This sequence joins TRBV12-3 or TRBV12-4 and TRBJ2-3; 10 bases align to TRBD2. The junction had 2 bases not matched to a gene; V was cut back by 3 bases and J by 2 bases. The CDR3 loop spans 15 amino acids. The CDR3 bases are TGTGCCAGCAGTTTGAGCGGGAGGGACACAGATACGCAGTATTTT. It encodes CASSLSGRDTDTQYF.

This clonotype has only a few counts. This chain joins TRBV30 and TRBJ2-3, with a possible D match to TRBD1 (5 bases). The length of the CDR3 is 13 residues. Trimming left V 3 bases short and J 2 bases short, with 9 bases between. Germline V CDR1 and CDR2: GTSNPN, SVGIG (reference sequence). CDR3 DNA sequence: TGTGCCTGGAGAGGGGAACCCACAGATACGCAGTATTTT. Translated: CAWRGEPTDTQYF.

This clonotype was counted a few times. Germline and junction disagree at one end, which may indicate a read error. The CDR3 region is CATGLEGKDMQYF. The CDR3 bases are TGCGCCACGGGACTAGAAGGTAAAGATATGCAGTATTTT. The rearrangement uses TRBV10-1 and TRBJ2-3, with 8 bases fitting TRBD2. This CDR3 has 13 residues. CDR1 and CDR2 (germline): WNHNN, SYGVQD (reference sequence).

The chain recombines TRBV10-3 with TRBJ2-6; D possibly corresponds to TRBD1 (5 bases). The CDR3 runs to 15 residues. In germline, CDR1 is ENHRY, CDR2 SYGVKD. Trimming shortened V by 6 bases and J by 0 bases, and 9 bases separated the two germline ends. The CDR3 bases are TGTGCCATCAGGGACACCACCTCTGGGGCCAACGTCCTGACTTTC. It encodes CAIRDTTSGANVLTF.

Points on this clonotype: At one of its ends the junction is not consistent with the germline gene, which may arise from a read error. The chain recombines TRBV6-1 with TRBJ2-1; TRBD2 is a possible D gene (5 bases). CDR1 is MNHNS, CDR2 SASEGT, per germline. This CDR3 spans 14 amino acids. The CDR3 here is CASSECADYGELFF. Here the CDR3 DNA reads TGTGCCAGCAGCGAATGTGCAGACTACGGGGAGCTGTTCTTC.